This entry lists 18 T cell receptor beta chains sequenced from one sample in a study of OX40 agonist ivuxolimab in advanced cancers. Generated by immunoSEQ multiplex PCR, the TCRdb table keeps only in-frame clones and is missing some. Among over 100,000 clones listed, over 75% were seen once. Here the sequenced sample was CD4+ or CD8+ T cells sorted from blood, taken in a trial of the OX40 agonist ivuxolimab. The receptor set was obtained from an adult with an advanced solid tumor such as melanoma, head and neck, liver or kidney cancer.

The chain carries TRBV7-9 and TRBJ1-1; 9 nucleotides match TRBD1. The V gene end was trimmed by 4 bases and the J gene end by 8 bases; junction bases not matched to a gene: 8. The CDR3 length is 14 residues. The germline V gene has CDR1 SEHNR and CDR2 FQNEAQ (reference sequence). CDR3 loop: CASSSPGQGPEAFF. The DNA of the CDR3 is TGTGCCAGCAGCTCACCGGGACAGGGTCCCGAAGCTTTCTTT.

This clone was recorded only once. The chain is built from TRBV18 and TRBJ1-2; tentatively, D is TRBD1 (6 bases). Trimming removed 3 bases at V and 8 bases at J, with 13 bases between. CDR3 length: 13 amino acids. CDR1 and CDR2 (germline): KGHSH, LQKENI. DNA of the CDR3: TGTGCCAGCTCACCCGTGGGACATGACGGCTACACCTTC. It encodes CASSPVGHDGYTF.

In this sample, this clone turned up a few times. The chain carries TRBV7-8 and TRBJ1-6, with no clear D. V was trimmed by 2 bases and J by 9 bases, leaving 11 bases between them. CDR3 length: 14 amino acids. The germline V gene has CDR1 SGHVS and CDR2 FQNEAQ. The CDR3 DNA sequence: TGTGCCAGCAGCTTAAGTATGGCAGGTTCACCCCTCCACTTT. This codes for CASSLSMAGSPLHF.

The chain couples TRBV5-1 to TRBJ1-1; TRBD1 aligns across 8 bases. The CDR3 extends over 13 amino acids. Per germline, CDR1 SGHRS and CDR2 YFSETQ. Trimming cost V 7 bases and J 1 base; bases outside gene matches: 3. Here the CDR3 DNA reads TGCGCCAGCTTAGGACAGGGGAACACTGAAGCTTTCTTT. Translation: CASLGQGNTEAFF.

The DNA for the CDR3 is TGTGCCAGCAGTTCACAGACAGCTAACTATGGCTACACCTTC. Its translation is CASSSQTANYGYTF. The chain recombines TRBV28 with TRBJ1-2; tentatively, D is TRBD1 (5 bases). V lost 4 bases, J lost 0 bases, and 9 bases lay in between. The CDR3 contains 14 residues. Germline CDR1 reads MDHEN; CDR2 reads SYDVKM.

CDR3 protein: CASSPLQGDEQFF. The CDR3, as DNA: TGTGCCAGCAGTCCTCTTCAGGGTGATGAGCAGTTCTTC. This chain uses TRBV28 with TRBJ2-1; D perhaps matches TRBD1 (5 bases). This CDR3 spans 13 amino acids. CDR1 is MDHEN and CDR2 is SYDVKM in the germline V gene. The ends were cut back, 5 bases at V and 8 bases at J, with 13 bases in the middle. The full variable domain, rest sourced from reference TRBV28 and TRBJ2-1, is DVKVTQSSRYLVKRTGEKVFLECVQDMDHENMFWYRQDPGLGLRLIYFSYDVKMKEKGDIPEGYSVSREKKERFSLILESASTNQTSMYLCASSPLQGDEQFFGPGTRLTVL.

The gene calls are TRBV28 and TRBJ2-7; 10 nucleotides match TRBD1. The CDR3 sequence is 14 residues long. Unmatched junction bases numbered 6, after V lost 6 bases and J lost 4 bases. CDR1 is MDHEN and CDR2 is SYDVKM in the germline V gene. The CDR3 DNA sequence: TGTGCCAGCAGGAGGGACAGGGGCGGGTACGAGCAGTACTTC. This gives the protein CASRRDRGGYEQYF.

The chain has TRBV29-1 and TRBJ1-4, with TRBD1 as a possible D gene (5 bases). This CDR3 has 13 amino acids. Germline CDR1 and CDR2: SQVTM and ANQGSEA. Between the trimmed V and J ends, which lost 4 bases and 3 bases, there was a span of 9 bases. The CDR3 DNA sequence: TGCAGCGTTGCACAGGCAGCTAATGAAAAACTGTTTTTT. Translated, it gives CSVAQAANEKLFF.

This clone was counted between two and nine times. V and J are TRBV2 and TRBJ1-1; TRBD1 matches 7 bases. CDR1 and CDR2 (germline): SNHLY, FYNNEI. V was pared by 5 bases and J by 4 bases, with 4 bases of the junction left unmatched. This CDR3 has 13 amino acids. Here the CDR3 DNA reads TGTGCCAGCAGTTCGACAGGGATCACTGAAGCTTTCTTT. Protein: CASSSTGITEAFF.

This rearrangement joins TRBV4-2 to TRBJ2-3, with 16 positions matching TRBD2. The CDR3 is 16 amino acids. Germline CDR1 and CDR2: LGHNA and YNFKEQ. Germline trimming cut 3 bases from V and 5 bases from J; bases unmatched to any gene: 2. The CDR3: CASSQGLAGGVDTQYF. Written as DNA, the CDR3 is TGTGCCAGCAGCCAGGGACTAGCGGGGGGGGTAGATACGCAGTATTTT.

This clone was seen a single time. The rearrangement links TRBV29-1 to TRBJ1-1; a possible D gene is TRBD1 (5 bases). The ends were cut back, 4 bases at V and 8 bases at J, with 17 bases in the middle. Germline V gene sequence: CDR1 SQVTM, CDR2 ANQGSEA. This CDR3 region has 13 residues. The CDR3 DNA sequence: TGCAGCGTTGTTCAAATATCAGGGTCGGAAGCTTTCTTT. Translated, it gives CSVVQISGSEAFF.

The CDR3 reads CASKNPGSSEAFF. The CDR3 DNA reads as TGTGCCAGCAAGAACCCAGGGTCCTCTGAAGCTTTCTTT. V and J are TRBV25-1 and TRBJ1-1, with a possible D match to TRBD1 (5 bases). Per the germline V gene, CDR1 is MGHDK and CDR2 is SYGVNS. The V end was cut by 7 bases, the J end by 6 bases, with 15 bases between. The CDR3 extends over 13 amino acids.

This clone came up once. The chain uses TRBV18 and TRBJ1-2, with a weak D call TRBD1 (5 bases). CDR3 length: 15 amino acids. V was pared by 8 bases and J by 2 bases, with 18 bases between. CDR1 and CDR2 (germline): KGHSH, LQKENI. The CDR3 region has the DNA TGTGCCAGCACAGAGAAACCCGGGGCCAACTATGGCTACACCTTC. Translating gives CASTEKPGANYGYTF.

V is TRBV29-1 and J is TRBJ1-2; 10 bases are shared with TRBD1. Germline assignment: CDR1 SQVTM and CDR2 ANQGSEA. The CDR3 contains 15 residues. Unmatched junction bases numbered 8, after V lost 0 bases and J lost 7 bases. In DNA form, the CDR3 reads TGCAGCGTTGAAGATCTAAGACAGGGGGCGAGTGGCTACACCTTC. This sequence encodes CSVEDLRQGASGYTF.

V is TRBV6-5 and J is TRBJ1-2; D is ambiguous. CDR1 and CDR2 from the germline V gene are MNHEY and SVGAGI. V lost 3 bases, J lost 7 bases, and 9 bases lay in between. The CDR3 has 12 amino acids. Written as DNA, the CDR3 is TGTGCCAGCAGTTATAGGGTCGGTGGCTACACCTTC. Residues: CASSYRVGGYTF.

This chain connects TRBV30 to TRBJ2-4, with D hard to call. The ends were cut back, 3 bases at V and 1 base at J, with 1 base in the middle. CDR1 GTSNPN and CDR2 SVGIG come from the germline V gene (reference sequence). The CDR3 totals 11 residues. The CDR3 DNA sequence: TGTGCCTGGAGGGCCAAAAACATTCAGTACTTC. Translated: CAWRAKNIQYF.

The chain has TRBV7-9 and TRBJ2-1; 8 bases line up with TRBD2. The CDR3 covers 15 residues. J was trimmed by 4 bases and V by 4 bases; bases with no gene match: 6. Germline assignment: CDR1 SEHNR and CDR2 FQNEAQ (reference sequence). Here the CDR3 reads CASSSLGGGYNEQFF. The CDR3, as DNA: TGTGCCAGCAGCTCTTTGGGCGGGGGGTACAATGAGCAGTTCTTC. The full variable domain, in which reference TRBV7-9 and TRBJ2-1 provide the parts outside the CDR3, is DTGVSQNPRHKITKRGQNVTFRCDPISEHNRLYWYRQTLGQGPEFLTYFQNEAQLEKSRLLSDRFSAERPKGSFSTLEIQRTEQGDSAMYLCASSSLGGGYNEQFFGPGTRLTVL.

This chain connects TRBV28 to TRBJ1-5; D is unresolved. V lost 4 bases, J lost 6 bases, and 4 bases lay in between. From germline, CDR1 is MDHEN and CDR2 SYDVKM. The CDR3 loop spans 11 amino acids. CDR3 nucleotides: TGTGCCAGCAGTTCCATTCAGCCCCAGCATTTT. It codes for CASSSIQPQHF.